The rows below give T cell receptor beta chains drawn from one sample of a study of T cells in Graves' hyperthyroidism and ophthalmopathy. MiXCR, applied by TCRdb to the multiplex PCR reads, yields one record per CDR3 protein. The repertoire holds roughly 500,000 distinct CDR3 sequences, with approximately 25% as singletons. Sequencing input: blood. These receptors came from a woman under 40 with Graves' ophthalmopathy. Both conserved end residues are part of each CDR3. The order of the fields is CDR3 protein, CDR3 DNA, clone size, J gene, CDR3 length, D gene, V gene. A D gene is named only where the DNA matches it firmly. Clone size appears in some rows only: once, few, many, or a class for an expanded clone.

CASSPYLLRGSSGANALTF	TGTGCCAGCAGCCCTTACCTATTGCGGGGGAGCTCTGGGGCCAACGCCCTGACTTTC	few	TRBJ2-6	19	TRBD2	TRBV11-2
CASRKTGAGPTGELFF	TGTGCCAGCAGGAAGACAGGGGCGGGACCCACCGGGGAGCTGTTTTTT	many	TRBJ2-2	16	TRBD1	TRBV6-2/TRBV6-3
CAISYFNSGETETQYF	TGTGCCATCAGTTATTTTAATAGCGGGGAGACGGAGACCCAGTACTTC	.	TRBJ2-5	16	TRBD2	TRBV10-3
CATSVAGNYGYTF	TGTGCCACCAGCGTAGCGGGCAACTATGGCTACACCTTC	few	TRBJ1-2	13	.	TRBV15
CASSQLGYNPLAAETQYF	TGTGCCAGCAGCCAGCTAGGATACAACCCTCTAGCTGCGGAGACCCAGTACTTC	many	TRBJ2-5	18	.	TRBV7-9
CASSDPGVTGELFF	TGTGCCAGCAGCGACCCAGGGGTCACCGGGGAGCTGTTTTTT	.	TRBJ2-2	14	.	TRBV12-3/TRBV12-4
CASTQGRGGARETQYF	TGTGCCAGCACCCAAGGCCGAGGGGGGGCCAGGGAGACCCAGTACTTC	.	TRBJ2-5	16	.	TRBV11-2
CARHKNTEAFF	TGTGCCCGCCATAAGAACACTGAAGCTTTCTTT	.	TRBJ1-1	11	.	TRBV30
CASSPRGVKSYEQYF	TGTGCCAGCAGCCCCCGTGGGGTGAAGTCCTACGAGCAGTACTTC	many	TRBJ2-7	15	.	TRBV13
CASSPLTENTEAFF	TGTGCCAGCAGCCCCCTGACGGAGAACACTGAAGCTTTCTTT	few	TRBJ1-1	14	.	TRBV11-2
CSGSRNGLQETQYF	TGCAGTGGAAGTAGGAACGGGCTACAAGAGACCCAGTACTTC	.	TRBJ2-5	14	.	TRBV20-1
CASSSITGMMDTEAFF	TGTGCCAGTAGTTCGATTACAGGGATGATGGACACTGAAGCTTTCTTT	few	TRBJ1-1	16	.	TRBV19